This TCR beta chain was sequenced during a study of blood T cells in healthy people across ages. Combining a sample-barcoded 5' primer with a J-beta primer mix, a second PCR ran for roughly 7 to 12 cycles. The study obtained at least 2.5 million CDR3-containing paired-end reads from every sample. TCRdb reprocessed the 5' RACE reads with MiXCR, giving one entry per CDR3 protein. The sample records 660,000 or so distinct CDR3 sequences, about 53% being singletons. Drawing of peripheral blood yielded 7.5 to 10 milliliters from each donor. V trimming: 4 bases; J trimming: 1 base; junction bases outside the gene matches: 6. This CDR3 contains 14 residues. The germline CDR1 and CDR2 sequences are SQVTM and ANQGSEA. Study-wide results and limits: CMV status of donors was unknown, possibly confounding expanded clonotype changes.

A word on this clonotype: What it binds is not known.

Sequencing was carried out using blood. The chain couples TRBV29-1 to TRBJ2-5; 7 positions match TRBD1. This sequence was found in a man in his fifties or sixties in good health. The DNA of the CDR3 is TGCAGCGTTGGATTAGGGGGCGGCCAAGAGACCCAGTACTTC. It translates to CSVGLGGGQETQYF.